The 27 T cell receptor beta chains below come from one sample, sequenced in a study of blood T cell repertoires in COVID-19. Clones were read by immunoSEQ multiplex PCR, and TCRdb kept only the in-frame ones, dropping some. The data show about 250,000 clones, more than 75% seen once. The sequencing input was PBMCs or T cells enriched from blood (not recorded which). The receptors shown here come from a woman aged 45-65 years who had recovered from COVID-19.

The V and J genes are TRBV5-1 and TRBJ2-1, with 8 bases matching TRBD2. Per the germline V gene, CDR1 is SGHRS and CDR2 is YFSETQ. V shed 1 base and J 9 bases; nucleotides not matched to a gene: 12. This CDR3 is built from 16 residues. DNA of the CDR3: TGCGCCAGCAGCTTGTCTGTCGGGAGGGCCGAGAGTGAGCAGTTCTTC. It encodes CASSLSVGRAESEQFF.

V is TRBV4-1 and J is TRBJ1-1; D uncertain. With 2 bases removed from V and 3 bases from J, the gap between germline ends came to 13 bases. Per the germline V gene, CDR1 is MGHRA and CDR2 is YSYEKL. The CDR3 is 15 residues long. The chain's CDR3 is CASSQIDAGDTEAFF. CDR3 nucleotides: TGCGCCAGCAGCCAAATCGACGCCGGGGACACTGAAGCTTTCTTT.

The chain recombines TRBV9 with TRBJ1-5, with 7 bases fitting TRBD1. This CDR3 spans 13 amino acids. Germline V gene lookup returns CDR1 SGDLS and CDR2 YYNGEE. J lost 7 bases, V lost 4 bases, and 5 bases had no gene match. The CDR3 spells CASSPQGNQPQHF. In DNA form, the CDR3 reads TGTGCCAGCAGCCCACAGGGGAACCAGCCCCAGCATTTT.

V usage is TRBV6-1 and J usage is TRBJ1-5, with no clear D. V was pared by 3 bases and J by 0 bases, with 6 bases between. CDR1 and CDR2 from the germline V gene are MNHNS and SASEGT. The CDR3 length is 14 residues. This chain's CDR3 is CASSDSGSNQPQHF. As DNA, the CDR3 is TGTGCCAGCAGTGATTCCGGTAGCAATCAGCCCCAGCATTTT.

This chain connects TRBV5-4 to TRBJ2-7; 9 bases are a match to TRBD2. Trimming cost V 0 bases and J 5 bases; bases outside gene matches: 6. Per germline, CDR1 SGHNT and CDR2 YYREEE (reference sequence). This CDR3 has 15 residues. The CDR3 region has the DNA TGTGCCAGCAGCTTGGTGCTAGCGGGAATGCACGAGCAGTACTTC. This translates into CASSLVLAGMHEQYF.

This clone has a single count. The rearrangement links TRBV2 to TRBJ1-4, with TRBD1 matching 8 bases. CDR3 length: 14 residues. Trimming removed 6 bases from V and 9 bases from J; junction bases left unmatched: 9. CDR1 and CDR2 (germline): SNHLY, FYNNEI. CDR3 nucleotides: TGTGCCAGCAGAGCGGACAGGGCTACTCAAAAACTGTTTTTT. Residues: CASRADRATQKLFF.

CDR3 protein: CASSPGELYLTGELFF. The CDR3 DNA follows: TGTGCCAGCTCACCCGGAGAACTCTACCTCACCGGGGAGCTGTTTTTT. The rearrangement links TRBV18 to TRBJ2-2; D gene unclear. The CDR3 totals 16 residues. Trimming shortened V by 3 bases and J by 4 bases, and 15 bases separated the two germline ends. In germline, CDR1 is KGHSH, CDR2 LQKENI.

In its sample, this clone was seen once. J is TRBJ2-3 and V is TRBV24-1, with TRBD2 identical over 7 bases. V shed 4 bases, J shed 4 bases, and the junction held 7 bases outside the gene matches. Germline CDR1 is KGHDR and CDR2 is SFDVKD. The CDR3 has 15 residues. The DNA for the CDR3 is TGTGCCACCAGTGACCCGACCGCGGGGGCAGATACGCAGTATTTT. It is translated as CATSDPTAGADTQYF.

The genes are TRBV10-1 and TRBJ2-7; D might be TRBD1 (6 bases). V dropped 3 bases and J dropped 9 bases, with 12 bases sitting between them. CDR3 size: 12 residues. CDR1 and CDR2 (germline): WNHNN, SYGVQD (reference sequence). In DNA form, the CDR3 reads TGCGCCAGCAGTGAAGGGGACATGAGGCAGTACTTC. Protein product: CASSEGDMRQYF.

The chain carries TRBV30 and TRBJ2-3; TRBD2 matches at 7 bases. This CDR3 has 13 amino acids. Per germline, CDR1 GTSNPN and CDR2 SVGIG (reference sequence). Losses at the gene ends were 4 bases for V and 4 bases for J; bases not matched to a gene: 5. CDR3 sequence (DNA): TGTGCCTGGAACGGGAGGTTAGCAGATACGCAGTATTTT. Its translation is CAWNGRLADTQYF. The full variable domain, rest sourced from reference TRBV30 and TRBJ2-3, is SQTIHQWPATLVQPVGSPLSLECTVEGTSNPNLYWYRQAAGRGLQLLFYSVGIGQISSEVPQNLSASRPQDRQFILSSKKLLLSDSGFYLCAWNGRLADTQYFGPGTRLTVL.

For the CDR3, the DNA is TGTGCCAGCTCACCTACACTAGCTGGGGGAGAGGGCGAGCAGTACTTC. Protein sequence: CASSPTLAGGEGEQYF. The chain joins TRBV18 to TRBJ2-7; a possible D gene is TRBD2 (6 bases). Looked up from germline, CDR1 is KGHSH and CDR2 is LQKENI. The V gene lost 3 bases and the J gene lost 6 bases, with 21 bases spanning the gap. This CDR3 contains 16 residues.

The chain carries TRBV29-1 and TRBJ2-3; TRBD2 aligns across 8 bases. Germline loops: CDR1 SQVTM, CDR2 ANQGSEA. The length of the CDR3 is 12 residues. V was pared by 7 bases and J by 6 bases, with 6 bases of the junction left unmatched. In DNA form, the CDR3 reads TGCAGCGCCCCGGGAGGGCTCGATACGCAGTATTTT. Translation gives CSAPGGLDTQYF.

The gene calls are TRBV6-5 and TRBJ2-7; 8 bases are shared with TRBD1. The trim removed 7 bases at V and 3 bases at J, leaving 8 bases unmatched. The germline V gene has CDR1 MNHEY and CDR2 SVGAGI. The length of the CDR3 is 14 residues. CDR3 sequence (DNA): TGTGCCAGCACTCTCAAAACAGGGGGCTACGAGCAGTACTTC. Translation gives CASTLKTGGYEQYF.

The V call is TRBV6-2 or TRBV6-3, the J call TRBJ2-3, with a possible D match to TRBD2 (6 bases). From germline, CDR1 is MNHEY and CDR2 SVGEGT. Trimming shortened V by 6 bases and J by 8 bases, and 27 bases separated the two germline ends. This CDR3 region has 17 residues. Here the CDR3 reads CASRYEGAGLDGATQYF. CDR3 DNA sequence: TGTGCCAGCAGGTACGAAGGTGCGGGACTGGATGGGGCTACGCAGTATTTT.

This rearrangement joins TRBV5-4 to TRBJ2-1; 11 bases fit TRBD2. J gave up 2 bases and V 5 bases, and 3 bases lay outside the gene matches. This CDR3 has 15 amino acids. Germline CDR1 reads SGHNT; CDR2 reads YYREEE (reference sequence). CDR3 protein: CASRRLAGTYNEQFF. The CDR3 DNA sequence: TGTGCCAGCAGGAGACTAGCGGGGACCTACAATGAGCAGTTCTTC.

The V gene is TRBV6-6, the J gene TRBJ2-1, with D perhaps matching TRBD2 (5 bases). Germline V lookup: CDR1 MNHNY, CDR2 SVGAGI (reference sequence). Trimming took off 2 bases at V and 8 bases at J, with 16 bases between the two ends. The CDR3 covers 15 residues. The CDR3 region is CASSYTRHGRDEQFF. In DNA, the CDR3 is TGTGCCAGCAGTTACACTCGGCACGGGCGGGATGAGCAGTTCTTC.

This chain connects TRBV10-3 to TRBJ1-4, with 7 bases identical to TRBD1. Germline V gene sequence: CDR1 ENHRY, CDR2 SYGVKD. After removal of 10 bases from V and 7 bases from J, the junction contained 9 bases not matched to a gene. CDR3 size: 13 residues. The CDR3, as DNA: TGTGCCACAAGACAGGGAATAGTTGAAAAACTGTTTTTT. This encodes CATRQGIVEKLFF.

The CDR3 spells CASRRTSGSSYNEQFF. CDR3 in DNA: TGCGCCAGCAGACGGACTAGCGGGAGTTCCTACAATGAGCAGTTCTTC. The chain has TRBV5-1 and TRBJ2-1; TRBD2 matches 13 bases. The CDR3 totals 16 residues. V gave up 5 bases and J gave up 1 base; unmatched junction bases: 3. Germline V gene sequence: CDR1 SGHRS, CDR2 YFSETQ.

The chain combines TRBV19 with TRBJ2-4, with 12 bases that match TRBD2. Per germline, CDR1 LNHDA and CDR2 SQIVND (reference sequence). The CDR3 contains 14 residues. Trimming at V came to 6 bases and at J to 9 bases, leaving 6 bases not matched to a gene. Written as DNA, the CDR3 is TGTGCCAGTAGCCGACTAGCGGGAGAGGTCATTCAGTACTTC. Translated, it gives CASSRLAGEVIQYF.

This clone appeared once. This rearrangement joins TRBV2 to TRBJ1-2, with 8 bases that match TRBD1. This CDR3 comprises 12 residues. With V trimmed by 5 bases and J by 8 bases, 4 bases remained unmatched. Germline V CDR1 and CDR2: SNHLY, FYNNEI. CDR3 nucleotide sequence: TGTGCCAGCAGTCGGACAGGGACAGGCTACACCTTC. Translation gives CASSRTGTGYTF.

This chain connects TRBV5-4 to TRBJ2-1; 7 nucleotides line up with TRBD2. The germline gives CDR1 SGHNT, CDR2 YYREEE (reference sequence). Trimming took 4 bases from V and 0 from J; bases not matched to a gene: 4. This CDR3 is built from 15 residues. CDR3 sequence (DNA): TGTGCCAGCAGCCCCCGCGGGAGCTCCTACAATGAGCAGTTCTTC. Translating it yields CASSPRGSSYNEQFF.

The CDR3 nucleotides are TGTGCCAGTAGCCAGGGGAACCGCTACGAGCAGTACTTC. Encoded protein: CASSQGNRYEQYF. V gene TRBV19 combines with J gene TRBJ2-7, with D perhaps TRBD1 (6 bases). V was cut by 6 bases and J by 3 bases, with 12 bases left in between. Per germline, CDR1 LNHDA and CDR2 SQIVND (reference sequence). This CDR3 is built from 13 residues.

CDR3 amino acids: CASSLPRSDTQYF. Written as DNA, the CDR3 is TGTGCCAGCAGCTTACCCCGGTCAGATACGCAGTATTTT. V and J are TRBV6-5 and TRBJ2-3, with no clear D. The CDR3 consists of 13 residues. The V end lost 6 bases, the J end lost 4 bases, and 11 bases lay between the germline ends. Germline CDR1 reads MNHEY; CDR2 reads SVGAGI.

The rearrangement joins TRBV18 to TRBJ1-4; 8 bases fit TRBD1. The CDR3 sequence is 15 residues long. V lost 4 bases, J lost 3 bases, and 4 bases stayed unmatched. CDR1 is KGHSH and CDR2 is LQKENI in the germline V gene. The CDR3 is CASSQRQGSNEKLFF. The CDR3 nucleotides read TGTGCCAGCTCACAACGACAGGGGTCTAATGAAAAACTGTTTTTT.

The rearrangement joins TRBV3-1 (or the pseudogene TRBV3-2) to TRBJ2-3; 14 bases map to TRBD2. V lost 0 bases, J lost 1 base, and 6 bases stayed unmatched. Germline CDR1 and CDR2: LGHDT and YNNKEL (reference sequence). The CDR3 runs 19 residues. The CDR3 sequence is CASSQDLGLAGGRTDTQYF. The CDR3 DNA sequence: TGTGCCAGCAGCCAAGATCTCGGACTAGCGGGGGGCCGCACAGATACGCAGTATTTT.

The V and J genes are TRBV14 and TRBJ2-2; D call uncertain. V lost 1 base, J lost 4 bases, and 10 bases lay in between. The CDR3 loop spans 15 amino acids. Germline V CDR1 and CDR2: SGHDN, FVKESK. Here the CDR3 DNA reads TGTGCCAGCAGCCAAGCGATACGGGTCACCGGGGAGCTGTTTTTT. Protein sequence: CASSQAIRVTGELFF.

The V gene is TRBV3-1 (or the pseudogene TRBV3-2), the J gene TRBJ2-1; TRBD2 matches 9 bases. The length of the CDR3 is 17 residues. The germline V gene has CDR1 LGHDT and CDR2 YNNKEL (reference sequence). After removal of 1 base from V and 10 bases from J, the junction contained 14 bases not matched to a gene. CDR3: CASSQGRRLAAGGEQFF. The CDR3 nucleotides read TGTGCCAGCAGCCAAGGACGAAGACTAGCGGCCGGGGGGGAGCAGTTCTTC.